Presented here are 32 T cell receptor beta chains from one specimen sequenced in a study of T-cell memory formation after mild COVID-19. TCRdb processed the 5' RACE reads anew with MiXCR; each CDR3 protein has one entry. The data show 550,000 to 600,000 distinct CDR3 sequences, 17% seen once. The specimen sequenced was PBMCs or a T cell subset sorted from them (not recorded which). All receptors derive from an adult woman who had mild COVID-19 (a few samples of this study predate the infection). Cell type and time point are not known.

This clonotype was observed many times. The chain is built from TRBV3-1 and TRBJ1-2, with 8 bases aligning to TRBD1. The CDR3 is 14 residues long. V trimming: 1 base; J trimming: 4 bases; junction bases outside the gene matches: 2. Per the germline V gene, CDR1 is LGHDT and CDR2 is YNNKEL (reference sequence). The chain's CDR3 is CASSQGTGPYGYTF. CDR3 sequence (DNA): TGTGCCAGCAGCCAAGGGACAGGGCCCTATGGCTACACCTTC.

The rearrangement joins TRBV4-2 to TRBJ2-7; D is tentatively TRBD1 or TRBD2 (6 bases each). Trimming pared 0 bases from V and 4 bases from J, leaving 10 bases between. Germline CDR1 LGHNA, CDR2 YNFKEQ. The CDR3 has 14 residues. The CDR3 bases are TGTGCCAGCAGCCAAGATTGGGGGGCTTACGAGCAGTACTTC. Translating it yields CASSQDWGAYEQYF.

This sequence joins TRBV16 and TRBJ1-2; D remains unclear. Germline loops: CDR1 KGHSY, CDR2 FQNENV. The V end lost 0 bases, the J end lost 7 bases, and 6 bases lay between the germline ends. CDR3 length: 12 residues. The CDR3 spells CASSQSRSGYTF. Here the CDR3 DNA reads TGTGCCAGCAGCCAATCGAGAAGTGGCTACACCTTC.

This clonotype has a handful of counts. This sequence joins TRBV5-1 and TRBJ2-1, with D possibly being TRBD1 or TRBD2 (5 bases each). Between the trimmed V and J ends, which lost 0 bases and 3 bases, there was a span of 10 bases. The CDR3 is 15 residues long. The germline V gene encodes CDR1 SGHRS and CDR2 YFSETQ. The CDR3 here is CASSLVGEYYNEQFF. The CDR3 DNA follows: TGCGCCAGCAGCTTGGTGGGGGAATACTACAATGAGCAGTTCTTC.

The gene calls are TRBV5-1 and TRBJ2-5; 9 bases map to TRBD2. The V gene's germline CDR1 is SGHRS and CDR2 YFSETQ. There are 17 residues in the CDR3. After removal of 0 bases from V and 2 bases from J, the junction contained 8 bases not matched to a gene. The CDR3 coding sequence is TGCGCCAGCAGCTTGGCCGGAGCGGGAGGTTTTCAAGAGACCCAGTACTTC. Translated, it gives CASSLAGAGGFQETQYF.

This clonotype was picked up many times. The J gene is TRBJ2-1, the V gene TRBV29-1, with D perhaps matching TRBD1 (5 bases). The V end was cut by 3 bases, the J end by 5 bases, with 11 bases between. The CDR3 loop spans 13 amino acids. Germline lookup yields CDR1 SQVTM and CDR2 ANQGSEA. CDR3 loop: CSVDGQGNNEQFF. The CDR3 nucleotides read TGCAGCGTTGACGGGCAGGGAAACAATGAGCAGTTCTTC.

In its sample, this clonotype was seen a few times. Here the CDR3 reads CASSPGVHQETQYF. The DNA of the CDR3 is TGTGCCAGCAGCCCCGGGGTGCACCAAGAGACCCAGTACTTC. This chain links TRBV5-6 with TRBJ2-5; weak D call: TRBD2 (5 bases). The germline gives CDR1 SGHDT, CDR2 YYEEEE. The CDR3 spans 14 residues. The V gene lost 4 bases and the J gene lost 0 bases, with 10 bases spanning the gap.

The chain uses TRBV6-1 and TRBJ2-7, with D tentatively TRBD1 (5 bases). There are 15 residues in the CDR3. Germline CDR1 MNHNS, CDR2 SASEGT. Trimming stripped 4 bases from V and 4 bases from J, with 17 bases between. CDR3 DNA: TGTGCCAGCAGTGCCCCCCAAAGGGGCATTTACGAGCAGTACTTC. Protein product: CASSAPQRGIYEQYF.

The chain uses TRBV19 and TRBJ1-2; TRBD1 agrees at 7 bases. CDR1 and CDR2 (germline): LNHDA, SQIVND (reference sequence). The CDR3 has 16 residues. Trimming took 3 bases from V and 5 from J; bases not matched to a gene: 12. The CDR3 is CASSIERGGGTYGYTF. CDR3 coding DNA: TGTGCCAGTAGTATCGAAAGAGGGGGCGGAACGTATGGCTACACCTTC.

V and J are TRBV11-2 and TRBJ2-5, with 7 bases matching TRBD1. From germline, CDR1 is SGHAT and CDR2 FQNNGV. V lost 5 bases, J lost 4 bases, and 7 bases stayed unmatched. The CDR3 is 14 residues long. For the CDR3, the DNA is TGTGCCAGCAGCCTCGACAGGGCGGTAGAGACCCAGTACTTC. This encodes CASSLDRAVETQYF.

In its sample, this clonotype was seen a few times. This chain connects TRBV6-2 or TRBV6-3 to TRBJ2-5; a weak D match, TRBD2 (5 bases). This CDR3 region has 19 residues. Deletions cut 4 bases from V and 3 bases from J, with 27 bases between. CDR1 is MNHEY and CDR2 is SVGEGT in the germline V gene. The DNA for the CDR3 is TGTGCCAGCAGTTTTAGAGGCCCCGGGATAGGGATGGAAGAAGAGACCCAGTACTTC. It is translated as CASSFRGPGIGMEEETQYF.

This rearrangement joins TRBV20-1 to TRBJ2-7; D remains ambiguous. V was cut by 3 bases and J by 3 bases, with 12 bases left in between. The germline V gene encodes CDR1 DFQATT and CDR2 SNEGSKA (reference sequence). The CDR3 runs 13 residues. The CDR3 nucleotides are TGCAGTGCTAGGCGTGGCAACGGCTACGAGCAGTACTTC. As protein: CSARRGNGYEQYF.

This clonotype has a handful of counts. The genes are TRBV2 and TRBJ2-7; D unclear. CDR3 length equals 13 residues. V lost 1 base and J 1 base, leaving 5 bases between the germline ends. The V gene's germline CDR1 is SNHLY and CDR2 FYNNEI. CDR3 sequence: CASSEGISYEQYF. CDR3 coding DNA: TGTGCCAGCAGTGAAGGCATTTCCTACGAGCAGTACTTC.

This clonotype was observed many times. This chain connects TRBV6-4 to TRBJ2-3; D possibly corresponds to TRBD2 (7 bases). Between the trimmed V and J ends, which lost 0 bases and 6 bases, there was a span of 16 bases. This CDR3 contains 16 residues. Germline lookup yields CDR1 MRHNA and CDR2 SNTAGT. The CDR3, as DNA: TGTGCCAGCAGTGACTCGAATTCCGGGGGGCCCGATACGCAGTATTTT. This encodes CASSDSNSGGPDTQYF.

The V and J genes are TRBV5-1 and TRBJ2-2; D unclear. The germline V gene has CDR1 SGHRS and CDR2 YFSETQ. V lost 2 bases to trimming and J lost 7 bases, with 6 bases between them. This CDR3 has 12 amino acids. The DNA of the CDR3 is TGCGCCAGCAGCTTCGCCGGCGGGGAGCTGTTTTTT. Translated, it gives CASSFAGGELFF.

The J gene is TRBJ1-2, the V gene TRBV15, with D uncertain. CDR1 is LNHNV, CDR2 YYDKDF, per germline (reference sequence). The CDR3 totals 13 residues. V was clipped by 4 bases and J by 3 bases, with 9 bases between them. CDR3 sequence: CATSTAGYYGYTF. CDR3 coding DNA: TGTGCCACCAGCACCGCAGGATACTATGGCTACACCTTC.

The sample holds a few counts of this clonotype. This chain uses TRBV2 with TRBJ2-7, with TRBD1 identical over 10 bases. Germline V gene sequence: CDR1 SNHLY, CDR2 FYNNEI. The CDR3 is 15 amino acids. V lost 6 bases, J lost 3 bases, and 8 bases stayed unmatched. The CDR3 reads CASREDRGDVYEQYF. CDR3 bases: TGTGCCAGCAGGGAGGACAGGGGGGACGTCTACGAGCAGTACTTC.

J is TRBJ2-1 and V is TRBV6-2 or TRBV6-3, with 8 bases matching TRBD2. The ends lost 4 bases at V and 0 bases at J; junction bases unmatched: 5. CDR1 and CDR2 (germline): MNHEY, SVGEGT. The CDR3 consists of 16 residues. The CDR3 bases are TGTGCCAGCAGTTCCCCACTAGCGGCCTCCTACAATGAGCAGTTCTTC. Amino acids: CASSSPLAASYNEQFF.

This clonotype appeared a few times. V usage is TRBV19 and J usage is TRBJ2-3; 9 bases are a match to TRBD1. Germline loops: CDR1 LNHDA, CDR2 SQIVND (reference sequence). This CDR3 comprises 14 residues. With 5 bases clipped from V and 5 bases from J, the junction kept 5 bases outside the gene matches. DNA for the CDR3: TGTGCCAGTAGTCTGAGACAGGGGGTAGATACGCAGTATTTT. Residues: CASSLRQGVDTQYF.

The chain uses TRBV20-1 and TRBJ2-5; D not resolved. The CDR3 extends over 12 amino acids. The V end was cut by 2 bases, the J end by 5 bases, with 9 bases between. The germline V gene has CDR1 DFQATT and CDR2 SNEGSKA (reference sequence). The CDR3 is CSARMASETQYF. CDR3 DNA: TGCAGTGCTAGAATGGCATCGGAGACCCAGTACTTC.

The table lists this clonotype with a few counts. This chain links TRBV28 with TRBJ1-1; D is perhaps TRBD1 (5 bases). The V end lost 3 bases, the J end lost 0 bases, and 14 bases lay between the germline ends. This CDR3 contains 16 residues. Per germline, CDR1 MDHEN and CDR2 SYDVKM. The CDR3 sequence is CASSFNRGPMNTEAFF. The CDR3 DNA reads TGTGCCAGCAGTTTTAATCGGGGACCCATGAACACTGAAGCTTTCTTT.

The V gene is TRBV20-1, the J gene TRBJ2-5; 11 bases map to TRBD1. V lost 7 bases to trimming and J lost 5 bases; unmatched junction nucleotides: 9. Germline V gives CDR1 DFQATT, CDR2 SNEGSKA (reference sequence). The length of the CDR3 is 14 residues. DNA for the CDR3: TGCAGTGTCGATTGGACAGGGGGCGGCGAGACCCAGTACTTC. This gives the protein CSVDWTGGGETQYF.

The V call is TRBV4-2, the J call TRBJ2-2; TRBD2 aligns across 12 bases. The V segment lost 6 bases and the J segment 4 bases; nucleotides outside the gene matches: 6. The CDR3 runs 16 residues. Germline V gene sequence: CDR1 LGHNA, CDR2 YNFKEQ. The CDR3 loop reads CASRITSGRFTGELFF. For the CDR3, the DNA is TGTGCCAGCAGGATCACTAGCGGGAGGTTCACCGGGGAGCTGTTTTTT.

This clonotype has just a few counts. V and J are TRBV24-1 and TRBJ1-6; D ambiguous. The V gene lost 2 bases and the J gene lost 11 bases, with 12 bases spanning the gap. Germline-derived CDR1 and CDR2 are KGHDR and SFDVKD. The CDR3 is 14 amino acids. The DNA of the CDR3 is TGTGCCACCAGTGATTCCCGGACTGCGGCACCCCTCCACTTT. This codes for CATSDSRTAAPLHF.

This clonotype turned up a few times. V is TRBV20-1 and J is TRBJ1-2; 7 bases map to TRBD1. Germline trimming cut 6 bases from V and 3 bases from J; bases unmatched to any gene: 7. The V gene's germline CDR1 is DFQATT and CDR2 SNEGSKA (reference sequence). The CDR3 spans 13 residues. The CDR3, as DNA: TGCAGTGCAAAGACAGGGTGGGACTATGGCTACACCTTC. Its translation is CSAKTGWDYGYTF.

The chain combines TRBV7-8 with TRBJ2-3; D uncertain. The CDR3 spans 14 residues. V shed 2 bases and J shed 6 bases, with 12 bases lying between them. Germline assignment: CDR1 SGHVS and CDR2 FQNEAQ. In DNA form, the CDR3 reads TGTGCCAGCAGCTTAAAAGTGAACACTGATACGCAGTATTTT. Residues: CASSLKVNTDTQYF. The entire variable domain, with the rest obtained from reference TRBV7-8 and TRBJ2-3, is as follows: GAGVSQSPRYKVAKRGQDVALRCDPISGHVSLFWYQQALGQGPEFLTYFQNEAQLDKSGLPSDRFFAERPEGSVSTLKIQRTQQEDSAVYLCASSLKVNTDTQYFGPGTRLTVL.

The rearrangement joins TRBV3-1 to TRBJ2-7; D call uncertain. Trimming left V 1 base short and J 0 bases short, with 10 bases between. Germline lookup yields CDR1 LGHDT and CDR2 YNNKEL (reference sequence). This CDR3 has 15 amino acids. Here the CDR3 reads CASSQGQQSSYEQYF. Written as DNA, the CDR3 is TGTGCCAGCAGCCAAGGCCAGCAGAGCTCCTACGAGCAGTACTTC.

The chain recombines TRBV7-2 with TRBJ2-5, with TRBD1 matching over 10 bases. Germline CDR1 is SGHTA and CDR2 is FQGNSA. V gave up 5 bases and J gave up 4 bases; unmatched junction bases: 7. This CDR3 contains 15 residues. CDR3: CASSRDRGGTETQYF. The CDR3 DNA follows: TGTGCCAGCAGCCGGGACAGGGGCGGGACAGAGACCCAGTACTTC.

The chain combines TRBV4-3 with TRBJ2-1; D is ambiguous. Germline V gene lookup returns CDR1 LGHNA and CDR2 YSLEER. The CDR3 covers 12 residues. The V and J ends lost 0 bases and 9 bases respectively, with 6 bases between them. CDR3 nucleotides: TGCGCCAGCAGCCAAGATGTCACTGAGCAGTTCTTC. Its translation is CASSQDVTEQFF.

This chain uses TRBV18 with TRBJ2-7; TRBD1 matches at 9 bases. V lost 3 bases to trimming and J lost 6 bases; unmatched junction nucleotides: 6. This CDR3 has 14 amino acids. Germline lookup yields CDR1 KGHSH and CDR2 LQKENI. The CDR3 loop reads CASSPLQGAVEQYF. The CDR3 region has the DNA TGTGCCAGCTCACCCCTACAGGGGGCTGTCGAGCAGTACTTC.

The chain is built from TRBV11-2 and TRBJ2-5; D could derive from TRBD1 or TRBD2 (5 bases each). V was pared by 1 base and J by 4 bases, with 13 bases between. The germline gives CDR1 SGHAT, CDR2 FQNNGV. The CDR3 contains 15 residues. For the CDR3, the DNA is TGTGCCAGCAGCTTAGGGGCCAGGGAGCGAGAGACCCAGTACTTC. Protein product: CASSLGARERETQYF.

V gene TRBV13 combines with J gene TRBJ2-7; no firm D call. The CDR3 length is 14 residues. Trimming cost V 0 bases and J 6 bases, with 12 bases left between them. Germline CDR1 is PRHDT and CDR2 is FYEKMQ (reference sequence). The CDR3 protein is CASSLGQVPGEQYF. The CDR3 nucleotides read TGTGCCAGCAGCTTAGGGCAGGTTCCGGGCGAGCAGTACTTC. The full variable domain, with the rest looked up from reference TRBV13 and TRBJ2-7, is AAGVIQSPRHLIKEKRETATLKCYPIPRHDTVYWYQQGPGQDPQFLISFYEKMQSDKGSIPDRFSAQQFSDYHSELNMSSLELGDSALYFCASSLGQVPGEQYFGPGTRLTVT.